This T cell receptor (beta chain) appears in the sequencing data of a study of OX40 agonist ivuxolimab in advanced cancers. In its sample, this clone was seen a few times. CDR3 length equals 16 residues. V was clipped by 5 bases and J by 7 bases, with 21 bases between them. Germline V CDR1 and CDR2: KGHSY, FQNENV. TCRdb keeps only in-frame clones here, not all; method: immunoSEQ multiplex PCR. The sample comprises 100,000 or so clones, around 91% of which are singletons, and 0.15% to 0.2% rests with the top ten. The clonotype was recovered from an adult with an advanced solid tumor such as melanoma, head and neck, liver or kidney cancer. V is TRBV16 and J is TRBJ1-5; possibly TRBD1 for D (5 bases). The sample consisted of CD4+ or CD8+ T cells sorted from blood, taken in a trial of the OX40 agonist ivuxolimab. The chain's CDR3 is CASSLSFQGKGQPQHF. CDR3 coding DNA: TGTGCCAGCAGCTTGAGTTTCCAGGGTAAGGGGCAGCCCCAGCATTTT.